This TCR beta chain is from a study of OX40 agonist ivuxolimab in advanced cancers. Overall study context: The patients received agonistic anti-OX40 (CD134) antibody ivuxolimab. The mean age was 60 years, ranging from 23 to 79, with under 90% of participants male.

This clone was seen only once. The antigen is unknown. This CDR3 contains 13 residues. Germline lookup yields CDR1 SQVTM and CDR2 ANQGSEA. The trim removed 6 bases at V and 5 bases at J, leaving 9 bases unmatched. Broader study findings: At doses 0.1 to 3.0 mg/kg, CD4+ and CD8+ clones expanded. Nonresponders, in some cases, also had low normalized T-cell clonal expansion.

Method: immunoSEQ multiplex PCR; TCRdb's copy keeps in-frame clones and lacks some. Of around 57,000 clones in the sample, 65% to 90% were seen once. The clonotype was recovered from an adult with an advanced solid tumor such as melanoma, head and neck, liver or kidney cancer. V usage is TRBV29-1 and J usage is TRBJ1-1; 7 bases are a match to TRBD1. The sample was CD4+ or CD8+ T cells sorted from blood, taken in a trial of the OX40 agonist ivuxolimab. Written as DNA, the CDR3 is TGCAGCGTAGGGAGGCAGGGGGGGACTGAAGCTTTCTTT. It is translated as CSVGRQGGTEAFF.